This TCR beta chain was captured in a study of T-cell reconstitution after alpha-beta-depleted transplantation in children. Germline V gene lookup returns CDR1 KGHSH and CDR2 LQKENI. This CDR3 has 11 amino acids. The V gene lost 1 base and the J gene lost 6 bases, with 4 bases spanning the gap. A library of TCRbeta sequences, prepared with unique molecular identifiers, was generated. TCRdb reprocessed the PCR reads via MiXCR and lists one record per CDR3 protein. This table has 200,000 to 250,000 distinct CDR3 sequences, under 13% appearing once. The chain combines TRBV18 with TRBJ2-7, with unresolved D. The clonotype comes from a child under two years old with acute myeloid leukemia, due to receive a stem cell transplant. The material was PBMCs, obtained before TCRalphabeta/CD19-depleted stem cell transplant. CDR3 in DNA: TGTGCCAGCTCACCACTACGCGAGCAGTACTTC. This encodes CASSPLREQYF.